These 14 T cell receptor beta chains share one sample of origin, sequenced in a study of CD8 T cell repertoires and HIV-1 epitope variants. Sequenced by immunoSEQ multiplex PCR; TCRdb stores in-frame clones only, minus some. Of approximately 2,800 clones in the sample, under 70% were seen once. Antigens of these TCRs are unknown. Sequenced input: cultured CD8+ T cells derived from PBMCs. The source is a male donor with HIV.

This clone showed up just a few times. This rearrangement joins TRBV19 to TRBJ1-1; D is unresolved. The CDR3 runs 15 residues. CDR1 and CDR2 (germline): LNHDA, SQIVND (reference sequence). With 10 bases removed from V and 5 bases from J, the gap between germline ends came to 23 bases. The CDR3 region has the DNA TGTGCCACTTCGGGAAGTACGACGTCCGATACTGAAGCTTTCTTT. This encodes CATSGSTTSDTEAFF.

J is TRBJ2-2 and V is TRBV19; a weak D match, TRBD2 (5 bases). The V and J ends lost 4 bases and 0 bases respectively, with 15 bases between them. Germline lookup yields CDR1 LNHDA and CDR2 SQIVND (reference sequence). CDR3 size: 17 residues. The CDR3 DNA follows: TGTGCCAGTAGTAACTGGATTCAGACTACGAACACCGGGGAGCTGTTTTTT. Translation: CASSNWIQTTNTGELFF.

This clone was detected a few times. The chain recombines TRBV7-6 with TRBJ2-7, with TRBD1 matching over 8 bases. The V segment lost 1 base and the J segment 5 bases; nucleotides outside the gene matches: 10. The CDR3 consists of 16 residues. Germline values: CDR1 SGHVS, CDR2 FNYEAQ. The CDR3 spells CASSLGQGAFGHEQYF. CDR3 bases: TGTGCCAGCAGCTTAGGCCAGGGGGCCTTCGGGCACGAGCAGTACTTC. The variable domain in full, completed from reference TRBV7-6 and TRBJ2-7, reads GAGVSQSPRYKVTKRGQDVALRCDPISGHVSLYWYRQALGQGPEFLTYFNYEAQQDKSGLPNDRFSAERPEGSISTLTIQRTEQRDSAMYRCASSLGQGAFGHEQYFGPGTRLTVT.

V usage is TRBV19 and J usage is TRBJ2-7, with D unresolved. This CDR3 is built from 13 residues. Germline CDR1 and CDR2: LNHDA and SQIVND (reference sequence). The V and J ends lost 5 bases and 2 bases respectively, with 10 bases between them. CDR3 loop: CASSAGKAYEQYF. The CDR3 DNA reads as TGTGCCAGTAGTGCCGGTAAAGCCTACGAGCAGTACTTC.

The J gene is TRBJ2-1, the V gene TRBV2; no definite D call. V dropped 5 bases and J dropped 3 bases, with 14 bases sitting between them. CDR1 and CDR2 (germline): SNHLY, FYNNEI. CDR3 size: 15 residues. The CDR3: CASSLSDVSYNEQFF. DNA of the CDR3: TGTGCCAGCAGTCTCTCGGACGTCAGCTACAATGAGCAGTTCTTC.

V and J are TRBV7-3 and TRBJ1-5; no reliable D call. Trimming stripped 1 base from V and 2 bases from J, with 12 bases between. CDR3 length: 16 residues. CDR1 and CDR2 (germline): SGHTA, FQGTGA. The CDR3 is CASSLNGGLRNQPQHF. Here the CDR3 DNA reads TGTGCCAGCAGCTTAAATGGAGGGTTGCGCAATCAGCCCCAGCATTTT.

The rearrangement links TRBV27 to TRBJ1-1; no firm D call. Germline CDR1 MNHEY, CDR2 SMNVEV (reference sequence). V shed 5 bases and J shed 0 bases, with 16 bases lying between them. The CDR3 totals 16 residues. The CDR3 sequence: CASSLYGEDLNTEAFF. The CDR3 DNA reads TGTGCCAGCAGTCTCTACGGGGAGGATCTGAACACTGAAGCTTTCTTT.

J is TRBJ1-1 and V is TRBV9; TRBD1 matches at 7 bases. CDR1 and CDR2 from the germline V gene are SGDLS and YYNGEE. V gave up 4 bases and J gave up 1 base; unmatched junction bases: 7. The CDR3 spans 15 residues. Here the CDR3 DNA reads TGTGCCAGCAGCTTCCAGACAGGGAGGAACACTGAAGCTTTCTTT. As protein: CASSFQTGRNTEAFF. Complete variable domain (other parts from reference TRBV9 and TRBJ1-1): DSGVTQTPKHLITATGQRVTLRCSPRSGDLSVYWYQQSLDQGLQFLIQYYNGEERAKGNILERFSAQQFPDLHSELNLSSLELGDSALYFCASSFQTGRNTEAFFGQGTRLTVV.

This rearrangement joins TRBV27 to TRBJ2-7, with a weak D call TRBD2 (6 bases). Deletions cut 0 bases from V and 1 base from J, with 13 bases between. In germline, CDR1 is MNHEY, CDR2 SMNVEV (reference sequence). The length of the CDR3 is 16 residues. The CDR3 region has the DNA TGTGCCAGCAGTTTATCGGAGGGGACTGTATCCTACGAGCAGTACTTC. Protein sequence: CASSLSEGTVSYEQYF.

DNA of the CDR3: TGTGCCAGCAGTTTCCTGTCGACGGGGGGCTCGGATACGCAGTATTTT. This translates into CASSFLSTGGSDTQYF. This rearrangement joins TRBV28 to TRBJ2-3, with D perhaps matching TRBD2 (7 bases). The CDR3 has 16 residues. Trimming cost V 3 bases and J 6 bases, with 19 bases left between them. CDR1 is MDHEN, CDR2 SYDVKM, per germline.

This chain links TRBV9 with TRBJ2-5, with D hard to call. The germline gives CDR1 SGDLS, CDR2 YYNGEE. This CDR3 is 17 amino acids long. V dropped 3 bases and J dropped 4 bases, with 22 bases sitting between them. The CDR3 sequence: CASSARPGVSPGETQYF. The CDR3 DNA is TGTGCCAGCAGCGCACGCCCTGGAGTTTCCCCCGGAGAGACCCAGTACTTC. Full variable domain (rest looked up from reference TRBV9 and TRBJ2-5): DSGVTQTPKHLITATGQRVTLRCSPRSGDLSVYWYQQSLDQGLQFLIQYYNGEERAKGNILERFSAQQFPDLHSELNLSSLELGDSALYFCASSARPGVSPGETQYFGPGTRLLVL.

This clone was detected once. This chain joins TRBV14 and TRBJ1-6; D is uncertain. The germline gives CDR1 SGHDN, CDR2 FVKESK. The length of the CDR3 is 15 residues. With 2 bases removed from V and 5 bases from J, the gap between germline ends came to 10 bases. CDR3 loop: CASSQWETNNSPLHF. CDR3 nucleotides: TGTGCCAGCAGCCAATGGGAAACTAATAATTCACCCCTCCACTTT.

This clone appeared a single time. Mismatch with germline at one junction end may stem from a read error. This chain uses TRBV7-3 with TRBJ2-3, with D perhaps TRBD1 or TRBD2 (5 bases each). Germline CDR1 SGHTA, CDR2 FQGTGA. This CDR3 region has 15 residues. CDR3 sequence reads: CASSLTGDRTDTQYF. CDR3 nucleotide sequence: TGTGCCAGCAGCCTAACTGGGGACCGCACAGATACGCAGTATTTT.

This clone has more than one count but fewer than ten. The chain is built from TRBV19 and TRBJ1-5; no reliable D call. Germline V gene data show CDR1 as LNHDA and CDR2 as SQIVND (reference sequence). The CDR3 is made up of 15 amino acids. The germline V and J ends were trimmed by 5 bases and 3 bases, with 14 bases remaining between them. The CDR3 reads CASSLDLLSNQPQHF. The CDR3 bases are TGTGCCAGTAGTCTCGACCTACTCTCCAATCAGCCCCAGCATTTT.